This T cell receptor beta chain was sequenced during a study of blood T cell repertoires in COVID-19. In the study's own analysis: Cell counts per sample came from amplifying reference gene primers. This table comes from immunoSEQ multiplex PCR, and its TCRdb copy is limited to in-frame clones, with some not included. The DNA was the basis for D and trimming; V, J and clone size are from that table. The sample has more than 300,000 clones; approximately 90% are singletons. This clone was counted between two and nine times. The CDR3 has 15 amino acids. Germline CDR1 and CDR2: MNHEY and SVGAGI. Trimming pared 5 bases from V and 2 bases from J, leaving 16 bases between.

This chain connects TRBV6-5 to TRBJ2-7; D is perhaps TRBD2 (7 bases). The sequencing sample was made of peripheral blood. The receptor comes from a woman aged 25 to 39 with COVID-19, enrolled during active disease. The CDR3 bases are TGTGCCAGCAGTCCGGGTTGGGGGGGCCCCTACGAGCAGTACTTC. It specifies CASSPGWGGPYEQYF.